These T cell receptor beta chains were read from a single sample in a study of cytomegalovirus exposure and HLA in healthy donors. The protocol was immunoSEQ multiplex PCR, while the TCRdb copy is restricted to in-frame clones and leaves out a portion. The sample contains a few hundred thousand clones, around 88% of which appear only once. The specimen sequenced was PBMCs. Receptors were obtained from a woman younger than 35 in good health and CMV-seronegative. The conserved cysteine and the conserved F or W are not part of the CDR3 here. A D gene is named only where the DNA matches it firmly.

V,D,J,CDR3
TRBV11-2,TRBD2,TRBJ2-1,ASSPISGRGENEQF
TRBV15,NA,TRBJ1-2,ATSPSGGRGYGYT
TRBV27,NA,TRBJ2-7,ASSYSHSYEQY
TRBV7-2,TRBD2,TRBJ2-7,ASSLSGERDYSYEQY
TRBV5-1,NA,TRBJ2-7,ASSLRGTLLSSYEQY
TRBV25-1,NA,TRBJ1-1,ASSNLGDLNTEAF
TRBV9,TRBD2,TRBJ2-3,ASSVEGGGAPDTQY
TRBV18,NA,TRBJ2-2,ASSPPGGESTGELF
TRBV4-3,TRBD1,TRBJ2-3,ASSQARTGGEPSTQY
TRBV5-6,NA,TRBJ1-2,ASSPTGYDYGYT
TRBV13,TRBD2,TRBJ2-1,ASSLEGGLAGGPVNEQF
TRBV6-5,TRBD2,TRBJ2-1,ASSYGGGALNEQF
TRBV9,TRBD2,TRBJ2-1,ASSVVASGGTRIPYNEQF
TRBV12-2,NA,TRBJ1-3,ASRLGKLNTIY
TRBV5-1,TRBD1,TRBJ1-2,ASSPDRGYVYT
TRBV7-2,NA,TRBJ2-1,ASSPVVPGNEQF
TRBV5-4,NA,TRBJ2-7,ASSLADEQY
TRBV7-9,TRBD1,TRBJ2-4,ASSRDSENIQY
TRBV11-2,TRBD2,TRBJ2-7,ASSLDEVAGGVAYEQY
TRBV19,TRBD1,TRBJ2-7,ASSIGGTAISYEQY
TRBV27,NA,TRBJ2-2,ASSPITTGELF
TRBV4-2,NA,TRBJ1-2,ASSQAASGVPDYGYP
TRBV5-1,NA,TRBJ1-1,ASSLDSQGNTEAF
TRBV4-3,NA,TRBJ2-7,ASSQDSSYEQY
TRBV29-1,TRBD2,TRBJ2-5,SVMTSGETQY
TRBV19,NA,TRBJ1-4,ASRSTDNEKLF
TRBV6-5,TRBD1,TRBJ1-5,ASSHRDSRQPQH
TRBV7-2,NA,TRBJ2-3,ASSWLGHPTDTQY
TRBV6-5,TRBD2,TRBJ2-5,ASSYSSGIVETQY
TRBV2,NA,TRBJ2-1,ASSATREDDNEQF
TRBV7-2,TRBD2,TRBJ2-3,ASSLESGLAGTDTQY
TRBV5-4,TRBD1,TRBJ1-2,ASSSGTGSRYGYT
TRBV6-4,NA,TRBJ2-1,ASSDVYRGYNEQF
TRBV7-9,NA,TRBJ2-1,ASNSAGSYNEQF
TRBV7-6,TRBD2,TRBJ2-3,ASSPRLAGGTDTQY
TRBV11-2,NA,TRBJ2-3,ASSLLTRGTDTQY
TRBV29-1,NA,TRBJ1-2,SGAENTNYGYT
TRBV15,TRBD1,TRBJ2-1,ATGGQGLNEQF
TRBV7-2,TRBD1,TRBJ2-3,ASSLEGAIASTDTQY
TRBV7-6,NA,TRBJ2-7,ASSLGTRKNTYEQY
TRBV4-1,NA,TRBJ2-1,ASSQAPSTTQGREQF
TRBV6-5,TRBD1,TRBJ1-4,ASSYSGQGLEKLF
TRBV5-1,NA,TRBJ1-2,ASTGVYGYT
TRBV13,TRBD1,TRBJ1-2,ASSLLGGQGKNGYT
TRBV5-4,TRBD1,TRBJ1-2,ASSFEGQGYGYT
TRBV4-3,NA,TRBJ2-7,ASSQDRSGYEQY
TRBV18,NA,TRBJ2-5,ASSPSSGGETQY
TRBV11-2,NA,TRBJ1-3,AGSGASGNTIY
TRBV11-3,TRBD1,TRBJ2-3,ASSPPGQHTDTQY